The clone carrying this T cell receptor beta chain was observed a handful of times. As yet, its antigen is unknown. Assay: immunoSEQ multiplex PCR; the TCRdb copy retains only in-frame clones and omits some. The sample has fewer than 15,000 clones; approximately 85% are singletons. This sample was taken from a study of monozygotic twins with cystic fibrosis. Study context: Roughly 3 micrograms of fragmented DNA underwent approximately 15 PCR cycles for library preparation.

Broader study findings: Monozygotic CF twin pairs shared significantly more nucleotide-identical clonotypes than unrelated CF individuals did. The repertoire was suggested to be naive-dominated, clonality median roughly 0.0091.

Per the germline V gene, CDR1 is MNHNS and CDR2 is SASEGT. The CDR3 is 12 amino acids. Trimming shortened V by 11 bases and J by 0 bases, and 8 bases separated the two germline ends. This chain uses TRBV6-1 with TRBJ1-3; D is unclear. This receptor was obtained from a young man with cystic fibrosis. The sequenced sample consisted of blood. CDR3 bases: TGTGCCGCGGGGTTCTCTGGAAACACCATATATTTT. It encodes CAAGFSGNTIYF.